This T cell receptor (beta chain) was retrieved from a study of cytomegalovirus exposure and HLA in healthy donors. Study-wide results and limits: Cytomegalovirus status was reportedly diagnosed by the classifier with high specificity and sensitivity. Later, an analysis found that common viral pathogens appeared to be linked with several of the most significant clusters.

In the PCR, 60 Vbeta and 13 Jbeta primers were used. Some clones are missing from TCRdb's copy, which holds only in-frame ones; the method was immunoSEQ multiplex PCR. The sample holds tens of thousands of clones, just under 70% seen once. Points on this clone: Its antigen remains unknown.

The sequenced sample was PBMCs. The TCR originated in a woman aged 50 to 60 in good health and CMV-seropositive.

CDR3 sequence: CASSAVQNTGELFF. The DNA for the CDR3 is TGTGCCAGCAGCGCCGTACAGAACACCGGGGAGCTGTTTTTT. The chain joins TRBV6-1 to TRBJ2-2; D is uncertain. V lost 6 bases to trimming and J lost 1 base, with 9 bases between them. CDR1 is MNHNS and CDR2 is SASEGT in the germline V gene. CDR3 length: 14 amino acids.